The rows below give T cell receptor beta chains drawn from one sample of a study of blood T cell repertoires in COVID-19. Produced via immunoSEQ multiplex PCR; TCRdb's table is partial and in-frame only. The profile shows 100,000 to 150,000 clones, 92% of them singletons. Material for sequencing was peripheral blood. The receptors shown here come from a man aged 50 to 59 with COVID-19, enrolled during active disease. Each CDR3 is given with its conserved first and last residue. The D gene is left open where the match is weak. Size is stated for part of the rows, as once, few or many counts, or as a class when the clone is expanded.

J gene | clone size | D gene | V gene | CDR3 protein | CDR3 DNA
TRBJ2-1 | - | TRBD2 | TRBV29-1 | CSVELRTSGGIYNEQFF | TGCAGCGTTGAGTTACGGACTAGCGGGGGAATTTACAATGAGCAGTTCTTC
TRBJ2-1 | once | TRBD2 | TRBV7-2 | CASSLEGTRSYNEQFF | TGTGCCAGCAGCTTAGAAGGGACTAGGTCCTACAATGAGCAGTTCTTC
TRBJ2-6 | - | - | TRBV6-5 | CASSYRGSGANVLTF | TGTGCCAGCAGTTACAGGGGATCTGGGGCCAACGTCCTGACTTTC
TRBJ1-4 | - | TRBD1 | TRBV19 | CASSISGTGLEKLFF | TGTGCCAGTAGTATAAGCGGGACAGGACTCGAAAAACTGTTTTTT
TRBJ1-4 | - | TRBD1 | TRBV4-1 | CASSQGTGTGEEKLFF | TGCGCCAGCAGCCAGGGTACCGGGACAGGGGAAGAAAAACTGTTTTTT
TRBJ2-5 | - | - | TRBV12-3/TRBV12-4 | CASSFYKETQYF | TGTGCCAGCAGTTTCTATAAGGAGACCCAGTACTTC
TRBJ2-1 | - | TRBD2 | TRBV7-3 | CASSPTSGTGNNEQFF | TGTGCCAGCAGCCCCACTAGCGGGACTGGAAACAATGAGCAGTTCTTC
TRBJ1-5 | - | - | TRBV20-1 | CSASSGFSNQPQHF | TGCAGTGCTAGTAGCGGCTTTAGCAATCAGCCCCAGCATTTT
TRBJ1-1 | - | - | TRBV19 | CASSTIGGGGTEAFF | TGTGCCAGTAGTACCATAGGGGGTGGAGGCACTGAAGCTTTCTTT
TRBJ2-1 | - | TRBD2 | TRBV4-3 | CASSQESSGRSSGNEQFF | TGCGCCAGCAGCCAAGAGAGTAGCGGGAGAAGTTCAGGCAATGAGCAGTTCTTC
TRBJ1-2 | - | TRBD1 | TRBV28 | CASRRGQGFGYTF | TGTGCCAGCAGACGGGGACAGGGATTCGGCTACACCTTC
TRBJ2-3 | - | - | TRBV18 | CASSLNSPGPLGATDTQYF | TGTGCCAGCTCCCTAAACTCTCCGGGCCCCCTTGGGGCCACAGATACGCAGTATTTT
TRBJ2-1 | - | TRBD2 | TRBV4-3 | CASSQLLAGSLVGNEQFF | TGCGCCAGCAGCCAACTACTAGCGGGAAGCTTGGTGGGGAATGAGCAGTTCTTC
TRBJ2-7 | once | TRBD1 | TRBV7-9 | CASSLLQGADYEQYF | TGTGCCAGCAGCTTACTACAGGGGGCGGATTACGAGCAGTACTTC
TRBJ2-1 | - | TRBD2 | TRBV4-1 | CASSQDLQRASGSYNEQFF | TGCGCCAGCAGCCAGGATCTGCAGAGGGCTAGCGGGTCCTACAATGAGCAGTTCTTC
TRBJ2-3 | - | TRBD2 | TRBV28 | CASSFVAGTDTQYF | TGTGCCAGCAGTTTTGTAGCGGGAACAGATACGCAGTATTTT
TRBJ2-3 | - | TRBD2 | TRBV19 | CASRISGRASGDTQYF | TGTGCCAGTAGAATAAGCGGGAGGGCCTCGGGAGATACGCAGTATTTT
TRBJ2-7 | few | TRBD2 | TRBV6-1 | CASSEEASGSYEQYF | TGTGCCAGCAGTGAAGAGGCTAGCGGGAGTTACGAGCAGTACTTC
TRBJ2-2 | once | TRBD1 | TRBV9 | CASSGPQGTTGELFF | TGTGCCAGCAGCGGCCCACAGGGGACCACCGGGGAGCTGTTTTTT
TRBJ1-1 | - | TRBD1 | TRBV6-5 | CASSYGQGALEAFF | TGTGCCAGCAGTTACGGGCAGGGGGCCTTGGAAGCTTTCTTT